Listed here are 21 T cell receptor beta chains from one sample, sequenced in a study of control samples from healthy donors and cancer patients. The method was immunoSEQ multiplex PCR; TCRdb's version includes in-frame clones alone and lacks a portion of them. The profile covers under 55,000 clones, with less than 95% appearing a single time and roughly a fifth taken by the ten largest. Sequenced material: PBMCs. These receptors were taken from a woman between 40 and 55 years old with head and neck cancer.

The CDR3 DNA is TGTGCCAGCAGCTTAGTATCCGGGGGCCAATCTGAAGCTTTCTTT. Protein product: CASSLVSGGQSEAFF. The chain combines TRBV7-8 with TRBJ1-1; tentatively, D is TRBD1 (6 bases). CDR1 is SGHVS, CDR2 FQNEAQ, per germline. The CDR3 is 15 residues long. V shed 1 base and J shed 6 bases, with 15 bases lying between them.

This clone turned up a few times. The rearrangement uses TRBV27 and TRBJ2-7; no firm D call. Germline CDR1 MNHEY, CDR2 SMNVEV (reference sequence). This CDR3 is built from 13 residues. The ends were cut back, 5 bases at V and 3 bases at J, with 11 bases in the middle. The CDR3 sequence: CASSPLASYEQYF. CDR3 bases: TGTGCCAGCAGTCCCCTGGCGAGCTACGAGCAGTACTTC.

The chain is built from TRBV5-6 and TRBJ2-1; D may be TRBD2 (7 bases). The CDR3 has 16 amino acids. V was pared by 4 bases and J by 7 bases, with 21 bases between. Germline loops: CDR1 SGHDT, CDR2 YYEEEE. The CDR3 sequence is CASSPGGTPLLNEQFF. The CDR3 DNA reads TGTGCCAGCAGCCCGGGGGGCACTCCTCTCCTGAATGAGCAGTTCTTC.

The J gene is TRBJ1-4, the V gene TRBV12-3 or TRBV12-4, with 9 positions matching TRBD1. V was pared by 3 bases and J by 15 bases, with 8 bases of the junction left unmatched. CDR3 length: 13 amino acids. Here the CDR3 reads CASSLGDRDAMFF. DNA of the CDR3: TGTGCCAGCAGTTTGGGGGACAGGGATGCGATGTTTTTT.

The chain carries TRBV19 and TRBJ1-1, with D tentatively TRBD1 (5 bases). The CDR3 runs to 15 residues. Germline CDR1 LNHDA, CDR2 SQIVND (reference sequence). V was pared by 6 bases and J by 2 bases, with 16 bases between. This CDR3 is CASSPGTAPNTEAFF. DNA of the CDR3: TGTGCCAGTAGCCCCGGGACGGCTCCCAACACTGAAGCTTTCTTT.

The chain employs TRBV12-5 and TRBJ2-7; 8 bases fit TRBD2. The V segment lost 2 bases and the J segment 0 bases; nucleotides outside the gene matches: 9. This CDR3 is 17 amino acids long. The germline V gene has CDR1 LGHNT and CDR2 FRNRAP. This chain's CDR3 is CASGLSRGSGSSYEQYF. The CDR3 coding sequence is TGTGCTAGTGGTTTGTCACGGGGGAGCGGGAGCTCCTACGAGCAGTACTTC.

The genes are TRBV2 and TRBJ2-2; the D is unclear. Germline values: CDR1 SNHLY, CDR2 FYNNEI. Deletions cut 5 bases from V and 0 bases from J, with 10 bases between. CDR3 size: 15 residues. The CDR3 DNA sequence: TGTGCCAGCAGTTTAGGGCACCCGAACACCGGGGAGCTGTTTTTT. It encodes CASSLGHPNTGELFF.

J is TRBJ2-3 and V is TRBV2, with unresolved D. Germline V lookup: CDR1 SNHLY, CDR2 FYNNEI. The CDR3 is 14 residues long. V shed 8 bases and J shed 1 base, with 13 bases lying between them. CDR3 protein: CASCWASGTDTQYF. In DNA form, the CDR3 reads TGTGCCAGCTGTTGGGCTTCGGGCACAGATACGCAGTATTTT.

The V gene is TRBV4-1, the J gene TRBJ1-1; D gene ambiguous. Per germline, CDR1 MGHRA and CDR2 YSYEKL. Trimming left V 0 bases short and J 0 bases short, with 11 bases between. CDR3 length equals 16 residues. The chain's CDR3 is CASSQDSGLMNTEAFF. Written as DNA, the CDR3 is TGCGCCAGCAGCCAAGATAGTGGGCTCATGAACACTGAAGCTTTCTTT.

The chain couples TRBV4-1 to TRBJ2-7; perhaps TRBD2 as D (6 bases). The CDR3 runs to 15 residues. Trimming cost V 4 bases and J 3 bases, with 16 bases left between them. From germline, CDR1 is MGHRA and CDR2 YSYEKL. CDR3 bases: TGCGCCAGCAGCCTCACTCGGGACTCGCTCTACGAGCAGTACTTC. As protein: CASSLTRDSLYEQYF.

The chain joins TRBV12-3 or TRBV12-4 to TRBJ2-5, with D maybe TRBD1 (6 bases). V lost 7 bases, J lost 7 bases, and 16 bases lay in between. The CDR3 contains 13 residues. The CDR3 protein is CASTRQEEATQYF. The CDR3 region has the DNA TGTGCCAGCACAAGACAGGAAGAAGCGACCCAGTACTTC.

The chain carries TRBV12-3 or TRBV12-4 and TRBJ2-7; D gene uncertain. Trimming cost V 4 bases and J 7 bases, with 11 bases left between them. This CDR3 contains 12 residues. This CDR3 is CASSSPMGEQYF. DNA for the CDR3: TGTGCCAGCAGTTCACCAATGGGTGAGCAGTACTTC.

This chain links TRBV5-1 with TRBJ2-2, with TRBD1 as a possible D gene (5 bases). Deletions cut 0 bases from V and 3 bases from J, with 12 bases between. Per germline, CDR1 SGHRS and CDR2 YFSETQ. This CDR3 has 16 amino acids. CDR3 region: CASSLVAGSDTGELFF. CDR3 coding DNA: TGCGCCAGCAGCTTGGTAGCAGGGTCCGACACCGGGGAGCTGTTTTTT. Based on the CDR3 plus reference TRBV5-1 and TRBJ2-2, the full variable domain is KAGVTQTPRYLIKTRGQQVTLSCSPISGHRSVSWYQQTPGQGLQFLFEYFSETQRNKGNFPGRFSGRQFSNSRSEMNVSTLELGDSALYLCASSLVAGSDTGELFFGEGSRLTVL.

The chain recombines TRBV30 with TRBJ2-1; 8 bases fit TRBD2. J gave up 1 base and V 4 bases, and 9 bases lay outside the gene matches. This CDR3 has 16 residues. Germline V lookup: CDR1 GTSNPN, CDR2 SVGIG (reference sequence). The CDR3 region is CAWNPGRAGSYNEQFF. CDR3 DNA: TGTGCCTGGAACCCCGGGAGGGCCGGATCCTACAATGAGCAGTTCTTC.

The gene calls are TRBV29-1 and TRBJ1-4; D is ambiguous. The CDR3 loop spans 11 amino acids. From germline, CDR1 is SQVTM and CDR2 ANQGSEA. Trimming left V 0 bases short and J 8 bases short, with 4 bases between. The CDR3 reads CSVEEGEKLFF. Here the CDR3 DNA reads TGCAGCGTTGAAGAGGGGGAAAAACTGTTTTTT.

The V call is TRBV3-1 (or the pseudogene TRBV3-2), the J call TRBJ2-7; 7 positions match TRBD1. This CDR3 is built from 15 residues. CDR1 and CDR2 from the germline V gene are LGHDT and YNNKEL (reference sequence). Losses at the gene ends were 6 bases for V and 4 bases for J; bases not matched to a gene: 12. The CDR3 bases are TGTGCCAGCAGTCGGGTACCGGGACAGATATACGAGCAGTACTTC. Protein product: CASSRVPGQIYEQYF.

The V call is TRBV5-6, the J call TRBJ2-7; TRBD2 matches 9 bases. The CDR3 length is 17 residues. The V gene end was trimmed by 3 bases and the J gene end by 3 bases; junction bases not matched to a gene: 13. Germline CDR1 SGHDT, CDR2 YYEEEE. The CDR3 is CASSWGLKAGGFYEQYF. CDR3 nucleotides: TGTGCCAGCAGCTGGGGCCTGAAAGCGGGGGGATTCTACGAGCAGTACTTC.

The chain combines TRBV6-5 with TRBJ1-3; TRBD1 is a possible D gene (5 bases). CDR1 and CDR2 (germline): MNHEY, SVGAGI. Trimming shortened V by 6 bases and J by 4 bases, and 16 bases separated the two germline ends. The CDR3 extends over 15 amino acids. This chain's CDR3 is CASRGVGPEGNTIYF. CDR3 in DNA: TGTGCCAGCAGAGGCGTGGGGCCGGAGGGAAACACCATATATTTT.

The V call is TRBV7-7, the J call TRBJ2-5; tentative D call: TRBD1 (6 bases). Germline lookup yields CDR1 SSHAT and CDR2 FNYEAQ (reference sequence). The V end was cut by 1 base, the J end by 5 bases, with 17 bases between. This CDR3 is built from 16 residues. The CDR3 protein is CASSLGAQGTRETQYF. The CDR3, as DNA: TGTGCCAGCAGCTTAGGAGCTCAGGGGACGAGGGAGACCCAGTACTTC.

This rearrangement joins TRBV24-1 to TRBJ2-3; 10 nucleotides match TRBD2. This CDR3 is 17 amino acids long. Trimming at V came to 1 base and at J to 1 base, leaving 4 bases not matched to a gene. CDR1 is KGHDR and CDR2 is SFDVKD in the germline V gene. The CDR3 loop reads CATSDFWLAGGTDTQYF. CDR3 in DNA: TGTGCCACCAGTGATTTTTGGCTAGCGGGAGGCACAGATACGCAGTATTTT.

DNA for the CDR3: TGTGCCACCCCAGGACAGAACCTCTATGGCTACACCTTC. It yields the protein CATPGQNLYGYTF. The rearrangement uses TRBV6-5 and TRBJ1-2; possible D gene TRBD1, 6 bases. Germline CDR1 MNHEY, CDR2 SVGAGI. The CDR3 sequence is 13 residues long. V shed 10 bases and J shed 4 bases, with 16 bases lying between them.